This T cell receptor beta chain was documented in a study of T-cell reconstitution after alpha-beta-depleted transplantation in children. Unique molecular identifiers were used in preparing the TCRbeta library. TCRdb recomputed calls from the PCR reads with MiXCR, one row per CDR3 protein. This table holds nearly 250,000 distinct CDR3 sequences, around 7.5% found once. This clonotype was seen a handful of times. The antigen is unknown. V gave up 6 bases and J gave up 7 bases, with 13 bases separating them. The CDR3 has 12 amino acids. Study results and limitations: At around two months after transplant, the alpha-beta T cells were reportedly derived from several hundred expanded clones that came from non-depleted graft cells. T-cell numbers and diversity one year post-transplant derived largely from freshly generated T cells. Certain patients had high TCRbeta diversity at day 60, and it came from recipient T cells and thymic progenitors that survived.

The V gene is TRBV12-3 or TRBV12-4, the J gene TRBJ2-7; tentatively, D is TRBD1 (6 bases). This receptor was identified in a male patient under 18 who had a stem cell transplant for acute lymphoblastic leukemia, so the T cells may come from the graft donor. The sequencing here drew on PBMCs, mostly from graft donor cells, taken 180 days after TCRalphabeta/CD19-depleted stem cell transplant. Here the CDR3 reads CASRQTGGEQYF. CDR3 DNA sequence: TGTGCCAGCAGACAGACAGGCGGAGAGCAGTACTTC.